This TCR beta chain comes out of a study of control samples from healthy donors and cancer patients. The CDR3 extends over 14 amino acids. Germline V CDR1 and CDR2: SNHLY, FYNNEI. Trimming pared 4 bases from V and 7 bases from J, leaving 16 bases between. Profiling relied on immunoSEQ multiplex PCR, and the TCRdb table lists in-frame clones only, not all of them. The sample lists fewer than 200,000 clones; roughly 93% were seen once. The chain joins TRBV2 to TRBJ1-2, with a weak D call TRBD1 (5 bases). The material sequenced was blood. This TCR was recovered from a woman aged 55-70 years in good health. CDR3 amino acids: CASSVDNQATGYTF. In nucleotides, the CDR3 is TGTGCCAGCAGTGTGGACAATCAGGCAACTGGCTACACCTTC.